Each of the 21 T cell receptor beta chains below was sequenced from the same sample in a study of blood T cell repertoires in COVID-19. Sequencing used immunoSEQ multiplex PCR; TCRdb keeps in-frame clones, though not all of them. The data hold about 160,000 clones, with 90% to 95% observed a single time. The sequenced sample was peripheral blood. The receptors were gathered from a woman aged 45-65 years with acute or convalescent COVID-19.

This clone was counted between two and nine times. The chain couples TRBV12-3 or TRBV12-4 to TRBJ1-2; tentatively, D is TRBD1 (5 bases). The V gene lost 5 bases and the J gene lost 4 bases, with 8 bases spanning the gap. This CDR3 is 12 amino acids long. CDR3 DNA sequence: TGTGCCAGCAGTGGGGCCTCCTATGGCTACACCTTC. Protein sequence: CASSGASYGYTF.

V and J are TRBV27 and TRBJ1-5; TRBD1 matches 7 bases. CDR3 size: 16 residues. Germline V lookup: CDR1 MNHEY, CDR2 SMNVEV (reference sequence). V shed 3 bases and J 7 bases; nucleotides not matched to a gene: 12. The CDR3 DNA is TGTGCCAGCAGTTTTGAGGGGGCGCGGTACCCGCAGCCCCAGCATTTT. Encoded protein: CASSFEGARYPQPQHF.

Regarding this clone: Other nucleotide sequences from this sample produce the same CDR3. V gene TRBV28 combines with J gene TRBJ1-2; D is undetermined. CDR3 length: 11 amino acids. With 6 bases removed from V and 4 bases from J, the gap between germline ends came to 6 bases. Germline V gene sequence: CDR1 MDHEN, CDR2 SYDVKM. This CDR3 reads CASSLSYGYTF. CDR3 sequence (DNA): TGTGCCAGCAGCCTCTCCTATGGCTACACCTTC.

V gene TRBV30 combines with J gene TRBJ1-1; 7 bases line up with TRBD1. The germline V gene encodes CDR1 GTSNPN and CDR2 SVGIG (reference sequence). Trimming removed 4 bases from V and 4 bases from J; junction bases left unmatched: 6. This CDR3 has 13 residues. As DNA, the CDR3 is TGTGCCTGGACCCGAGGGGGCGGCACTGAAGCTTTCTTT. Translated: CAWTRGGGTEAFF.

J is TRBJ2-1 and V is TRBV27; 8 nucleotides align to TRBD2. There are 14 residues in the CDR3. J was trimmed by 9 bases and V by 1 base; bases with no gene match: 5. The germline V gene has CDR1 MNHEY and CDR2 SMNVEV (reference sequence). CDR3 DNA: TGTGCCAGCAGTTTATTAGGGACTAGGGGTGAGCAGTTCTTC. It is translated as CASSLLGTRGEQFF.

This chain connects TRBV13 to TRBJ2-3; 10 bases match TRBD2. Germline CDR1 and CDR2: PRHDT and FYEKMQ (reference sequence). The CDR3 consists of 17 residues. V lost 1 base, J lost 3 bases, and 7 bases stayed unmatched. The CDR3 coding sequence is TGTGCCAGCAGCTTAGTAGGGCTAGCGGGAGTGACAGATACGCAGTATTTT. It translates to CASSLVGLAGVTDTQYF.

This clone appeared once. The chain has TRBV15 and TRBJ2-2; 12 nucleotides align to TRBD2. This CDR3 is built from 16 residues. J was trimmed by 1 base and V by 6 bases; bases with no gene match: 3. Germline CDR1 and CDR2: LNHNV and YYDKDF (reference sequence). The CDR3 DNA is TGTGCCACCAGTAAGGGACTAGCGGGGAACACCGGGGAGCTGTTTTTT. Protein sequence: CATSKGLAGNTGELFF.

The V gene is TRBV24-1, the J gene TRBJ1-2; 7 nucleotides align to TRBD1. Trimming removed 0 bases from V and 7 bases from J; junction bases left unmatched: 4. The germline V gene encodes CDR1 KGHDR and CDR2 SFDVKD. This CDR3 is built from 14 residues. CDR3 protein: CATSDLRQGGGYTF. As DNA, the CDR3 is TGTGCCACCAGTGATTTGAGGCAGGGGGGTGGCTACACCTTC.

This clone was detected only a few times. The rearrangement joins TRBV29-1 to TRBJ1-1; tentatively, D is TRBD1 (6 bases). The germline gives CDR1 SQVTM, CDR2 ANQGSEA. The CDR3 runs 13 residues. The germline V and J ends were trimmed by 7 bases and 5 bases, with 17 bases remaining between them. The CDR3 is CSGNRAGGTEAFF. The CDR3 region has the DNA TGCAGCGGGAACAGGGCCGGAGGAACTGAAGCTTTCTTT.

V usage is TRBV7-2 and J usage is TRBJ1-5; TRBD1 matches at 7 bases. The CDR3 spans 15 residues. V lost 2 bases to trimming and J lost 4 bases; unmatched junction nucleotides: 5. Germline V gene lookup returns CDR1 SGHTA and CDR2 FQGNSA. CDR3 sequence reads: CASSLIPGGNQPQHF. The CDR3 coding sequence is TGTGCCAGCAGCTTAATCCCAGGGGGTAATCAGCCCCAGCATTTT.

The chain has TRBV25-1 and TRBJ1-1; D possibly corresponds to TRBD1 (5 bases). The CDR3 has 11 residues. CDR1 and CDR2 (germline): MGHDK, SYGVNS. With 4 bases removed from V and 11 bases from J, the gap between germline ends came to 11 bases. The CDR3 DNA follows: TGTGCCAGCAGTGTATCAGGGTTGGCTTTCTTT. Protein sequence: CASSVSGLAFF. The variable domain in full, with the rest retrieved from reference TRBV25-1 and TRBJ1-1, is EADIYQTPRYLVIGTGKKITLECSQTMGHDKMYWYQQDPGMELHLIHYSYGVNSTEKGDLSSESTVSRIRTEHFPLTLESARPSHTSQYLCASSVSGLAFFGQGTRLTVV.

The chain links TRBV27 to TRBJ2-7; TRBD1 matches at 8 bases. This CDR3 has 15 residues. V dropped 7 bases and J dropped 0; count of bases not matched to a gene: 8. Germline CDR1 is MNHEY and CDR2 is SMNVEV (reference sequence). The CDR3 protein is CASTLAGTGSYEQYF. As DNA, the CDR3 is TGTGCCAGCACCTTAGCCGGGACAGGCTCCTACGAGCAGTACTTC.

The V gene is TRBV7-3, the J gene TRBJ1-2; a possible D gene is TRBD1 (5 bases). Trimming removed 5 bases at V and 8 bases at J, with 18 bases between. CDR1 is SGHTA and CDR2 is FQGTGA in the germline V gene. The CDR3 runs 14 residues. For the CDR3, the DNA is TGTGCCAGCAGCCCTACCGGTCGCAGGACAGGCTACACCTTC. Translated, it gives CASSPTGRRTGYTF.

V gene TRBV30 combines with J gene TRBJ1-5; 12 bases match TRBD1. Trimming cost V 2 bases and J 4 bases; bases outside gene matches: 9. The CDR3 sequence is 17 residues long. Per the germline V gene, CDR1 is GTSNPN and CDR2 is SVGIG (reference sequence). The CDR3 nucleotides read TGTGCCTGGAGTCCTAATTGGGACAGGGGGCGAAATCAGCCCCAGCATTTT. As protein: CAWSPNWDRGRNQPQHF.

V is TRBV7-2 and J is TRBJ1-5, with TRBD1 matching 9 bases. Germline V gives CDR1 SGHTA, CDR2 FQGNSA. The V segment lost 5 bases and the J segment 4 bases; nucleotides outside the gene matches: 6. The CDR3 has 15 residues. This CDR3 is CASSIRTGVNQPQHF. In DNA, the CDR3 is TGTGCCAGCAGCATCCGGACAGGGGTGAATCAGCCCCAGCATTTT.

The chain uses TRBV2 and TRBJ1-6; perhaps TRBD1 as D (6 bases). This CDR3 has 17 residues. Germline assignment: CDR1 SNHLY and CDR2 FYNNEI. V was clipped by 4 bases and J by 3 bases, with 16 bases between them. This CDR3 is CASSVSRGANYNSPLHF. The CDR3 bases are TGTGCCAGCAGTGTTTCCAGGGGAGCCAACTATAATTCACCCCTCCACTTT.

The chain carries TRBV12-3 or TRBV12-4 and TRBJ1-4; D ambiguous. The length of the CDR3 is 11 residues. The germline V and J ends were trimmed by 4 bases and 7 bases, with 4 bases remaining between them. This CDR3 is CASSYSEKLFF. CDR3 bases: TGTGCCAGCAGTTACAGTGAAAAACTGTTTTTT.

The CDR3 DNA is TGTGCCAGCTCATCGCAAGAGACCCAGTACTTC. Protein sequence: CASSSQETQYF. The J gene is TRBJ2-5, the V gene TRBV18; D is undetermined. V lost 5 bases to trimming and J lost 2 bases, with 3 bases between them. This CDR3 region has 11 residues. CDR1 KGHSH and CDR2 LQKENI come from the germline V gene.

The chain combines TRBV10-3 with TRBJ2-1, with 7 bases that match TRBD1. CDR3 length: 15 residues. The V and J ends lost 10 bases and 6 bases, in that order; junction bases with no gene match: 15. CDR1 is ENHRY and CDR2 is SYGVKD in the germline V gene. CDR3 region: CATSVPGQTLNEQFF. The CDR3 DNA sequence: TGTGCCACCTCGGTCCCGGGACAGACACTCAATGAGCAGTTCTTC.

This clone was observed a single time. The rearrangement links TRBV19 to TRBJ1-6; D not resolved. V dropped 5 bases and J dropped 0 bases, with 8 bases sitting between them. This CDR3 has 15 residues. The germline CDR1 and CDR2 sequences are LNHDA and SQIVND (reference sequence). The CDR3 here is CASSGVSSYNSPLHF. DNA of the CDR3: TGTGCCAGTAGTGGTGTGAGCTCCTATAATTCACCCCTCCACTTT.

This chain connects TRBV4-1 to TRBJ2-7, with D possibly being TRBD1 (6 bases). This CDR3 comprises 14 residues. Germline V gene sequence: CDR1 MGHRA, CDR2 YSYEKL. The V end was cut by 0 bases, the J end by 2 bases, with 8 bases between. The CDR3 DNA sequence: TGCGCCAGCAGCCAAGATAACAGGGCCTACGAGCAGTACTTC. This translates into CASSQDNRAYEQYF.